The clone carrying this TCR beta chain was counted a single time. This specimen belongs to a study of blood T cell repertoires in COVID-19. About the research overall: Samples representing acute and convalescent COVID-19 were sourced from the United States, Italy and Spain.

Between the trimmed V and J ends, which lost 9 bases and 1 base, there was a span of 11 bases. This CDR3 has 13 amino acids. Clones were read by immunoSEQ multiplex PCR, and TCRdb kept only the in-frame ones, dropping some. The table records 62,000 or so clones, roughly 85% of them present only once. The origin of this receptor is a woman aged 55-70 years with acute or convalescent COVID-19. The sequenced material came from peripheral blood. The chain links TRBV23-1 to TRBJ2-3; no clear D. TRBV23-1 is classed as an ORF, of uncertain function. CDR3 protein: CARLSTGTDTQYF. In nucleotides, the CDR3 is TGCGCCAGGCTTAGCACTGGCACAGATACGCAGTATTTT.